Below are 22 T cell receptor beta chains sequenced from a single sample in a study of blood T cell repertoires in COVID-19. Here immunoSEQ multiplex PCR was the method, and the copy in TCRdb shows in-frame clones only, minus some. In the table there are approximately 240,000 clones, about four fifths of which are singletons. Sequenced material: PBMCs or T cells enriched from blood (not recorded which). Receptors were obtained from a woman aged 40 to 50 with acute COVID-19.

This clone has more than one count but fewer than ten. The CDR3 DNA is TGTGCCAGCAACGAGGCATCAGAGACCCAGTACTTC. Protein product: CASNEASETQYF. The chain carries TRBV3-1 (or the pseudogene TRBV3-2) and TRBJ2-5, with no clear D. This CDR3 spans 12 amino acids. Germline CDR1 is LGHDT and CDR2 is YNNKEL (reference sequence). V gave up 7 bases and J gave up 4 bases, with 10 bases separating them.

CDR3 sequence (DNA): TGTGCCAGCAGTTCCCGCGGTGGGACAGATACGCAGTATTTT. It specifies CASSSRGGTDTQYF. The J gene is TRBJ2-3, the V gene TRBV28; D remains unclear. In germline, CDR1 is MDHEN, CDR2 SYDVKM. This CDR3 comprises 14 residues. V was pared by 4 bases and J by 3 bases, with 11 bases between.

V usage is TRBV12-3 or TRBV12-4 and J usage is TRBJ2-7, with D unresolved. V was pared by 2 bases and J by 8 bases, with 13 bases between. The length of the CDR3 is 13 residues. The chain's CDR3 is CASSLNGVLQQYF. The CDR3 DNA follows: TGTGCCAGCAGTTTAAATGGAGTGCTCCAGCAGTACTTC.

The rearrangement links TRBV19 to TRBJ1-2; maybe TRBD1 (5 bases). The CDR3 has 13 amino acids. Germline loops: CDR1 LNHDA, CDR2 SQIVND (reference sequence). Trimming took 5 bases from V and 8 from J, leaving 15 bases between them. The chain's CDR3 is CASSPRDSPGYTF. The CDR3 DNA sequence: TGTGCCAGTAGTCCCCGGGACTCCCCGGGCTACACCTTC.

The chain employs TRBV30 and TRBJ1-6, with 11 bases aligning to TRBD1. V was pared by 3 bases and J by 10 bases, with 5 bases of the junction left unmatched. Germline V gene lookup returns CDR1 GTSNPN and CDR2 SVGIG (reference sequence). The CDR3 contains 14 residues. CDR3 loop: CAWSPGQGDSPLHF. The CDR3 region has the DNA TGTGCCTGGAGCCCGGGACAGGGGGACTCACCCCTCCACTTT.

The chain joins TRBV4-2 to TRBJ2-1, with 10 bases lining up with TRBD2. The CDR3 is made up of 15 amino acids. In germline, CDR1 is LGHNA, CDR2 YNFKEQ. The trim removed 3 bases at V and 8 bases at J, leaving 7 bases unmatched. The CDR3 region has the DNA TGTGCCAGCAGCCAGAGAGCGGGGGGGCCAGATGAGCAGTTCTTC. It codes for CASSQRAGGPDEQFF.

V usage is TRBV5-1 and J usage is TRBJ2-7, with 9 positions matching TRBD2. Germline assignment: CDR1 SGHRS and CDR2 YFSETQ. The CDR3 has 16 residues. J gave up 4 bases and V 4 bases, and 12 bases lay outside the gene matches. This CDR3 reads CASSGSAGGGPYEQYF. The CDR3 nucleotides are TGCGCCAGCAGCGGTTCGGCGGGAGGGGGGCCTTACGAGCAGTACTTC.

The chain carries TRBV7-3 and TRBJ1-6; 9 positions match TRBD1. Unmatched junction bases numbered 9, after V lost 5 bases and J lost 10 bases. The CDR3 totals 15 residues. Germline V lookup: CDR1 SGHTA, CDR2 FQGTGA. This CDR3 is CASSRKGQGGSPLHF. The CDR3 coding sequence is TGTGCCAGCAGCAGGAAGGGACAGGGCGGATCACCCCTCCACTTT. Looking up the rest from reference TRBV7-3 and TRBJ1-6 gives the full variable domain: GAGVSQTPSNKVTEKGKYVELRCDPISGHTALYWYRQSLGQGPEFLIYFQGTGAADDSGLPNDRFFAVRPEGSVSTLKIQRTERGDSAVYLCASSRKGQGGSPLHFGNGTRLTVT.

The CDR3 sequence: CASSLAAGYTF. CDR3 sequence (DNA): TGTGCCAGCAGCTTAGCGGCTGGCTACACCTTC. The J gene is TRBJ1-2, the V gene TRBV7-2; D is unresolved. This CDR3 has 11 amino acids. V lost 0 bases and J 7 bases, leaving 3 bases between the germline ends. Germline V gene data show CDR1 as SGHTA and CDR2 as FQGNSA.

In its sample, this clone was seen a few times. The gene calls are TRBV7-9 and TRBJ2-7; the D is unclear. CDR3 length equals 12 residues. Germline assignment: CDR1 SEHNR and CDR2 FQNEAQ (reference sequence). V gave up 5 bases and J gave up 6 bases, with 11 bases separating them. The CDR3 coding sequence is TGTGCCAGCAGCCTTGGTAGCTTCGAGCAGTACTTC. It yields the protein CASSLGSFEQYF.

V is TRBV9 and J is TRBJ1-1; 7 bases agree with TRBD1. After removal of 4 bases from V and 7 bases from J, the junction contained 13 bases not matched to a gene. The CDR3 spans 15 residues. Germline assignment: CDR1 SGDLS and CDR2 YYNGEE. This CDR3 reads CASSPRGGTDLEAFF. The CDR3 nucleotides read TGTGCCAGCAGCCCTCGAGGGGGGACAGACCTTGAAGCTTTCTTT.

The CDR3 protein is CASSPFSGGVNEQFF. The CDR3 bases are TGTGCCAGCAGCCCCTTTAGCGGGGGGGTCAATGAGCAGTTCTTC. This rearrangement joins TRBV7-3 to TRBJ2-1; 11 bases map to TRBD2. Trimming at V came to 5 bases and at J to 6 bases, leaving 6 bases not matched to a gene. Germline CDR1 is SGHTA and CDR2 is FQGTGA. The CDR3 spans 15 residues.

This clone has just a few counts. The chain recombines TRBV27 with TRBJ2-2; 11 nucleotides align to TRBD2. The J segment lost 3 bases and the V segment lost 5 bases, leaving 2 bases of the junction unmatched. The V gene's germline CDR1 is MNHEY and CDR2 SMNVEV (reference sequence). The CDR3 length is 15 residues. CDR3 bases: TGTGCCAGCAGTCTAGCGGGAGGCTACACCGGGGAGCTGTTTTTT. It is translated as CASSLAGGYTGELFF.

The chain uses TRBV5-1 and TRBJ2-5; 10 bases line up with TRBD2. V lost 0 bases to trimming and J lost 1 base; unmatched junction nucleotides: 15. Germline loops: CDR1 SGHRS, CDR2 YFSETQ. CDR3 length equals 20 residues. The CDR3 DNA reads TGCGCCAGCAGCTTGGGTCCCTACACTCGAGCGGGAGGGCCCCAAGAGACCCAGTACTTC. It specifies CASSLGPYTRAGGPQETQYF.

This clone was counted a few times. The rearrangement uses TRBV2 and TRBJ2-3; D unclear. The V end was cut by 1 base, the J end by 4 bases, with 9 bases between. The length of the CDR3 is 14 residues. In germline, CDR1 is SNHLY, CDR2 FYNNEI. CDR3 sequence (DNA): TGTGCCAGCAGTGAAGTCAGATCCCCAGATACGCAGTATTTT. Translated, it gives CASSEVRSPDTQYF.

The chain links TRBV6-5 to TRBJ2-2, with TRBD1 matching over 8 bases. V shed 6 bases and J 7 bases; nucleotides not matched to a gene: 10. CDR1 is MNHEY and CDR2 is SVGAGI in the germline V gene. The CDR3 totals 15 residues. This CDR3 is CASSPTGVKYGELFF. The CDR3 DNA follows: TGTGCCAGCAGCCCGACAGGGGTGAAGTACGGGGAGCTGTTTTTT.

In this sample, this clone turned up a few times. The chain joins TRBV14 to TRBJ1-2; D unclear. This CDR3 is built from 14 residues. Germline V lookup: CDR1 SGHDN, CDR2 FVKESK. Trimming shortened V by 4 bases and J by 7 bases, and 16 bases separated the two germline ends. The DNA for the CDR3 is TGTGCCAGCAGCCCCATAGGTCGGGAGCGTGGCTACACCTTC. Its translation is CASSPIGRERGYTF.

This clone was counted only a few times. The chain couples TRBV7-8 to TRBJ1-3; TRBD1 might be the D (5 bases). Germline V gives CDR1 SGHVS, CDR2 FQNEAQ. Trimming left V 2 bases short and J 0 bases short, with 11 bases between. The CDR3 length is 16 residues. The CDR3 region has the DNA TGTGCCAGCAGCTTACCGGGACTGAACTCTGGAAACACCATATATTTT. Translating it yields CASSLPGLNSGNTIYF.

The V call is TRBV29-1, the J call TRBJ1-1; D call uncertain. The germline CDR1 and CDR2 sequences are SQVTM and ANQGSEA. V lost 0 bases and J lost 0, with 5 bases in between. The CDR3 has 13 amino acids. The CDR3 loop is CSVEDNMNTEAFF. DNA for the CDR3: TGCAGCGTTGAAGATAACATGAACACTGAAGCTTTCTTT.

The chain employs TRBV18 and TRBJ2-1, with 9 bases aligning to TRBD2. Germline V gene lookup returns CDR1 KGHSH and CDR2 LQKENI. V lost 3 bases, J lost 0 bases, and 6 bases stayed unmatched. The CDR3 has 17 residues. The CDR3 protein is CASSPQTSGGSYNEQFF. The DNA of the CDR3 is TGTGCCAGCTCACCCCAGACTAGCGGAGGCTCCTACAATGAGCAGTTCTTC. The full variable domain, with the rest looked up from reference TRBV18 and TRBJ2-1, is NAGVMQNPRHLVRRRGQEARLRCSPMKGHSHVYWYRQLPEEGLKFMVYLQKENIIDESGMPKERFSAEFPKEGPSILRIQQVVRGDSAAYFCASSPQTSGGSYNEQFFGPGTRLTVL.

In nucleotides, the CDR3 is TGTGCCAGCAGCTCCCTTCTACAGGGACCCCCCTATGGCTACACCTTC. Translated, it gives CASSSLLQGPPYGYTF. This chain joins TRBV5-6 and TRBJ1-2; D is perhaps TRBD1 (6 bases). Between the trimmed V and J ends, which lost 3 bases and 4 bases, there was a span of 19 bases. The CDR3 has 16 residues. Germline loops: CDR1 SGHDT, CDR2 YYEEEE. Filled out from reference TRBV5-6 and TRBJ1-2, the complete variable domain reads DAGVTQSPTHLIKTRGQQVTLRCSPKSGHDTVSWYQQALGQGPQFIFQYYEEEERQRGNFPDRFSGHQFPNYSSELNVNALLLGDSALYLCASSSLLQGPPYGYTFGSGTRLTVV.

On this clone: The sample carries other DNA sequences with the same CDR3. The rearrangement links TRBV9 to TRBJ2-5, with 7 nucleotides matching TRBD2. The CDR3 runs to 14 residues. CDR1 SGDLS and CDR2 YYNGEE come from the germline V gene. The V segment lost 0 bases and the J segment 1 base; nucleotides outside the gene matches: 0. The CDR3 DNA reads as TGTGCCAGCAGCGTAGGCGGGAGCCAAGAGACCCAGTACTTC. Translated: CASSVGGSQETQYF.